A selection of T cell receptor beta chains follows, all from one sample in a study of post-analysis software for immune sequencing data. Via MiXCR, TCRdb re-called the PCR reads, giving one row per CDR3 protein. The sample lists 650,000 to 900,000 distinct CDR3 sequences, about 43% occurring once. Sequenced material: blood. These receptor sequences come from a girl under 18 with multiple sclerosis. CDR3s include the opening cysteine and the closing phenylalanine or tryptophan.

j_gene: TRBJ2-5
v_gene: TRBV9
CDR3aa: CASSVNVGLGEGTQYF

j_gene: TRBJ2-5
v_gene: TRBV12-3/TRBV12-4
CDR3aa: CASSPGHGRTQETQYF

j_gene: TRBJ2-1
v_gene: TRBV9
CDR3aa: CASSVLAGGNNEQFF

j_gene: TRBJ2-7
v_gene: TRBV20-1
CDR3aa: CSVLGSSYEQYF

j_gene: TRBJ2-3
v_gene: TRBV7-7
CDR3aa: CASSSGTPTGDTQYF

j_gene: TRBJ2-5
v_gene: TRBV27
CDR3aa: CASSLFRSGRVEQYF

j_gene: TRBJ2-1
v_gene: TRBV7-9
CDR3aa: CASSPSGRGQFF

j_gene: TRBJ2-7
v_gene: TRBV3-1
CDR3aa: CASSQTFGEQYF

j_gene: TRBJ1-2
v_gene: TRBV5-1
CDR3aa: CASSLGTQYGYTF

j_gene: TRBJ2-1
v_gene: TRBV7-3
CDR3aa: CASSLGTPYNNEQFF